A single sample is the source of the 15 T cell receptor beta chains below, sequenced in a study of human T cells and chemical hapten exposure. Treatment denoted: therapeutic diphenylcyclopropenone sensitization with weekly scalp DPC. The library tagged individual cDNA molecules with unique molecular identifiers. TCRdb reprocessed the reads with MiXCR, giving one entry per CDR3 protein. Among over 450 distinct CDR3 sequences listed, less than 60% were seen once. Material: whole blood, obtained before DPC sensitization or 2, 6, or about 24 weeks after (not recorded which). Receptor source: an adult with alopecia areata. Some clones in this sample may be carry-over from other donors' samples. This table probably holds off-target reads from a library built for another chain.

The chain carries TRBV28 and TRBJ1-1; D call uncertain. The CDR3 is made up of 13 amino acids. CDR1 and CDR2 from the germline V gene are MDHEN and SYDVKM. The V and J ends lost 3 bases and 3 bases respectively, with 8 bases between them. The CDR3 bases are TGTGCCAGCAGTTTGAGTTCGGACACTGAAGCTTTCTTT. Encoded protein: CASSLSSDTEAFF.

V is TRBV7-3 and J is TRBJ1-1; D might be TRBD1 (5 bases). The germline V gene has CDR1 SGHTA and CDR2 FQGTGA. Trimming took 1 base from V and 5 from J, leaving 17 bases between them. This CDR3 spans 16 amino acids. CDR3 protein: CASSLNPTGSRTEAFF. CDR3 nucleotides: TGTGCCAGCAGCTTAAATCCAACAGGAAGTCGGACTGAAGCTTTCTTT. Looking up the rest from reference TRBV7-3 and TRBJ1-1 gives the full variable domain: GAGVSQTPSNKVTEKGKYVELRCDPISGHTALYWYRQSLGQGPEFLIYFQGTGAADDSGLPNDRFFAVRPEGSVSTLKIQRTERGDSAVYLCASSLNPTGSRTEAFFGQGTRLTVV.

The chain carries TRBV28 and TRBJ2-7; TRBD1 is a possible D gene (5 bases). There are 15 residues in the CDR3. V was pared by 3 bases and J by 4 bases, with 16 bases between. Germline V gene sequence: CDR1 MDHEN, CDR2 SYDVKM. CDR3 loop: CASSFIRGSSYEQYF. The DNA of the CDR3 is TGTGCCAGCAGTTTCATAAGGGGATCATCGTACGAGCAGTACTTC.

The chain is built from TRBV27 and TRBJ2-7; no definite D call. The CDR3 sequence is 12 residues long. With 2 bases removed from V and 2 bases from J, the gap between germline ends came to 4 bases. Germline V CDR1 and CDR2: MNHEY, SMNVEV (reference sequence). The CDR3 spells CASSLSPYEQYF. The CDR3 DNA reads as TGTGCCAGCAGTTTAAGTCCCTACGAGCAGTACTTC.

The rearrangement joins TRBV29-1 to TRBJ2-7, with 7 nucleotides matching TRBD1. In germline, CDR1 is SQVTM, CDR2 ANQGSEA. The CDR3 is 12 residues long. V dropped 7 bases and J dropped 2; count of bases not matched to a gene: 5. The CDR3 protein is CSARDRTYEQYF. CDR3 in DNA: TGCAGCGCCCGGGACAGAACCTACGAGCAGTACTTC.

This clonotype has only a few counts. The genes are TRBV18 and TRBJ1-1, with TRBD1 matching 7 bases. Germline lookup yields CDR1 KGHSH and CDR2 LQKENI. The CDR3 is 15 amino acids. V trimming: 5 bases; J trimming: 4 bases; junction bases outside the gene matches: 10. The CDR3 DNA follows: TGTGCCAGCTCAGCGGGACAGCGAAGGCCCACTGAAGCTTTCTTT. Encoded protein: CASSAGQRRPTEAFF.

DNA for the CDR3: TGTGCCAGCAGTGACAGTCTCTCCACTGAAGCTTTCTTT. Translated: CASSDSLSTEAFF. The chain combines TRBV6-4 with TRBJ1-1; D gene unclear. V was pared by 2 bases and J by 4 bases, with 8 bases between. CDR3 length equals 13 residues. Germline CDR1 is MRHNA and CDR2 is SNTAGT.

The chain has TRBV28 and TRBJ2-3, with a possible D match to TRBD2 (5 bases). This CDR3 region has 13 residues. V gave up 1 base and J gave up 9 bases, with 11 bases separating them. Germline-derived CDR1 and CDR2 are MDHEN and SYDVKM. This CDR3 is CASSLSASKTQYF. The CDR3 region has the DNA TGTGCCAGCAGTTTATCGGCTAGCAAGACGCAGTATTTT. The full variable domain, with the rest looked up from reference TRBV28 and TRBJ2-3, is DVKVTQSSRYLVKRTGEKVFLECVQDMDHENMFWYRQDPGLGLRLIYFSYDVKMKEKGDIPEGYSVSREKKERFSLILESASTNQTSMYLCASSLSASKTQYFGPGTRLTVL.

By proportion, this clonotype is hyperexpanded. The chain has TRBV25-1 and TRBJ2-7, with 7 nucleotides matching TRBD1. Per germline, CDR1 MGHDK and CDR2 SYGVNS. The CDR3 contains 12 residues. With 7 bases clipped from V and 4 bases from J, the junction kept 4 bases outside the gene matches. CDR3 residues: CASTGQAYEQYF. CDR3 coding DNA: TGTGCCAGCACAGGACAGGCGTACGAGCAGTACTTC.

The chain links TRBV7-9 to TRBJ2-5; no reliable D call. V lost 5 bases to trimming and J lost 3 bases, with 10 bases between them. The CDR3 consists of 13 residues. CDR1 SEHNR and CDR2 FQNEAQ come from the germline V gene (reference sequence). CDR3 nucleotides: TGTGCCAGCAGCCTTGACCGGGAAGAGACCCAGTACTTC. Residues: CASSLDREETQYF.

V and J are TRBV5-6 and TRBJ2-5; weak D call: TRBD2 (5 bases). The CDR3 length is 17 residues. CDR1 is SGHDT and CDR2 is YYEEEE in the germline V gene. V dropped 0 bases and J dropped 1 base, with 16 bases sitting between them. Written as DNA, the CDR3 is TGTGCCAGCAGCTTGGGGACTTGGCGGGTGTTCCAAGAGACCCAGTACTTC. The encoded protein is CASSLGTWRVFQETQYF.

This clonotype came up a few times. The chain has TRBV7-2 and TRBJ2-3; 8 bases are a match to TRBD2. CDR1 SGHTA and CDR2 FQGNSA come from the germline V gene. The CDR3 sequence is 15 residues long. The V segment lost 3 bases and the J segment 4 bases; nucleotides outside the gene matches: 6. CDR3 sequence: CASSLGLGPSDTQYF. For the CDR3, the DNA is TGTGCCAGCAGCTTGGGACTAGGTCCTTCAGATACGCAGTATTTT.

This clonotype was observed a few times. The V gene is TRBV6-2 or TRBV6-3, the J gene TRBJ2-2; D is perhaps TRBD1 or TRBD2 (5 bases each). The CDR3 contains 14 residues. Looked up from germline, CDR1 is MNHEY and CDR2 is SVGEGT. V was clipped by 4 bases and J by 3 bases, with 9 bases between them. This CDR3 is CASSSGRDTGELFF. The CDR3 nucleotides are TGTGCCAGCAGTTCAGGGAGAGACACCGGGGAGCTGTTTTTT.

This clonotype has a single count. The chain has TRBV5-4 and TRBJ2-3; D call uncertain. The CDR3 spans 13 residues. V was cut by 2 bases and J by 8 bases, with 12 bases left in between. Germline V gene sequence: CDR1 SGHNT, CDR2 YYREEE (reference sequence). CDR3 bases: TGTGCCAGCAGCTTTGAGTCCGCCGTTACGCAGTATTTT. Its protein product is CASSFESAVTQYF.

The chain's CDR3 is CASSVTGSSYEQYF. DNA of the CDR3: TGTGCCAGCAGTGTGACAGGGAGCTCCTACGAGCAGTACTTC. The chain carries TRBV6-1 and TRBJ2-7, with 7 bases fitting TRBD1. Germline values: CDR1 MNHNS, CDR2 SASEGT. This CDR3 is built from 14 residues. V shed 4 bases and J 0 bases; nucleotides not matched to a gene: 3.